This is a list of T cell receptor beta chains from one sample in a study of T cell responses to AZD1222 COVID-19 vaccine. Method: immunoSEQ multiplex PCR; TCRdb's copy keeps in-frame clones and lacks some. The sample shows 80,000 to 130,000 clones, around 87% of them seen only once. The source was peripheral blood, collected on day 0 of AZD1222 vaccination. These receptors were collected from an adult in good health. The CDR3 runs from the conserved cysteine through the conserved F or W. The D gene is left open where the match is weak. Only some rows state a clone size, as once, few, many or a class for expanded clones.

CASSRFGRGETQYF TGTGCCAGCAGCCGGTTCGGGAGGGGGGAGACCCAGTACTTC TRBJ2-5 TRBD2 few TRBV5-4
CASSHTGPSGNTIYF TGTGCCAGCAGCCACACAGGACCCTCTGGAAACACCATATATTTT TRBJ1-3 . . TRBV7-9
CASSLVGRSDTGELFF TGCGCCAGCAGCTTGGTAGGGAGGAGTGACACCGGGGAGCTGTTTTTT TRBJ2-2 . . TRBV5-1
CASYNPGTGEGEQYF TGTGCCAGCTATAATCCCGGGACAGGGGAGGGTGAGCAGTACTTC TRBJ2-7 TRBD1 . TRBV6-5
CASSFRDRANTEAFF TGTGCCAGCAGTTTCCGGGACAGGGCGAACACTGAAGCTTTCTTT TRBJ1-1 TRBD1 . TRBV28
CASSTGPFLGTEAFF TGTGCCAGCAGCACCGGACCCTTTCTCGGCACTGAAGCTTTCTTT TRBJ1-1 . few TRBV7-3
CASSLAGEGYNEQFF TGTGCCAGCAGTTTAGCAGGGGAAGGTTACAATGAGCAGTTCTTC TRBJ2-1 . once TRBV28
CASSSFAALRGDTEAFF TGTGCCAGCAGTTCCTTTGCTGCCCTTAGAGGGGACACTGAAGCTTTCTTT TRBJ1-1 . . TRBV28
CASSGFRDRAKGDTGELFF TGTGCCAGTAGCGGGTTCCGGGACAGGGCCAAAGGGGACACCGGGGAGCTGTTTTTT TRBJ2-2 TRBD1 . TRBV19
CASSQVGGGSGYTF TGTGCCAGCAGCCAAGTAGGGGGAGGAAGTGGCTACACCTTC TRBJ1-2 . . TRBV14
CASSSRGPGGRLYGYTF TGTGCCAGCAGCTCGAGGGGTCCAGGGGGCCGACTCTATGGCTACACCTTC TRBJ1-2 . . TRBV21-1
CTSSRHGEDEQYF TGCACCAGCAGCCGCCACGGAGAAGACGAGCAGTACTTC TRBJ2-7 . . TRBV1
CSASPLGIYGYTF TGCAGTGCTAGTCCACTCGGGATCTATGGCTACACCTTC TRBJ1-2 . . TRBV20-1
CASSSQGTSGETQYF TGTGCCAGCAGTTCTCAGGGGACTAGTGGAGAGACCCAGTACTTC TRBJ2-5 TRBD2 once TRBV27
CASSPAGGTGSEKLFF TGTGCCAGCAGCCCCGCGGGGGGGACAGGGTCCGAAAAACTGTTTTTT TRBJ1-4 TRBD1 few TRBV4-2
CASSINRGDSPLHF TGTGCCAGTAGTATCAACAGGGGCGATTCACCCCTCCACTTT TRBJ1-6 TRBD1 . TRBV19
CASSQWGSGGSGANVLTF TGTGCCAGCAGCCAATGGGGTAGCGGGGGATCTGGGGCCAACGTCCTGACTTTC TRBJ2-6 TRBD2 . TRBV3-1/TRBV3-2
CASSRLAGGVNEQFF TGTGCCAGCAGTCGACTAGCGGGGGGCGTCAATGAGCAGTTCTTC TRBJ2-1 TRBD2 . TRBV6-2/TRBV6-3
CATSRDAGGSPLHF TGTGCCACCAGCAGAGATGCAGGCGGGTCACCCCTCCACTTT TRBJ1-6 . . TRBV15
CASSLEVSFEAFF TGTGCCAGCAGCTTAGAGGTCAGTTTTGAAGCTTTCTTT TRBJ1-1 . once TRBV7-2
CASGGSWDTGELFF TGTGCCAGCGGGGGTAGCTGGGACACCGGGGAGCTGTTTTTT TRBJ2-2 . . TRBV6-5
CASRTDPTSNREAFF TGTGCCAGCAGGACGGACCCGACCTCGAACCGAGAAGCTTTCTTT TRBJ1-1 . . TRBV6-5
CASSLIGRGSTSPLHF TGTGCCAGCAGCTTAATAGGTCGTGGGTCCACGTCACCCCTCCACTTT TRBJ1-6 . once TRBV7-2
CASSLERHTEAFF TGTGCCAGCAGCTTAGAGCGGCATACTGAAGCTTTCTTT TRBJ1-1 . . TRBV11-3
CASSSGLARQETQYF TGTGCCAGCAGCTCCGGACTAGCGCGGCAAGAGACCCAGTACTTC TRBJ2-5 TRBD2 . TRBV7-7
CASNRDGYGYTF TGTGCCAGCAACCGGGACGGGTATGGCTACACCTTC TRBJ1-2 . . TRBV7-8
CASSQDTLLPTDTQYF TGCGCCAGCAGCCAAGATACCCTCTTACCCACAGATACGCAGTATTTT TRBJ2-3 . . TRBV4-3
CASSFLQGEGNTEAFF TGCGCCAGCAGCTTCCTACAGGGGGAGGGGAACACTGAAGCTTTCTTT TRBJ1-1 TRBD1 . TRBV5-1
CASSLYMTGRTEAFF TGTGCCAGCAGCCTTTATATGACAGGGAGAACTGAAGCTTTCTTT TRBJ1-1 TRBD1 . TRBV3-1/TRBV3-2
CASRGTGEDDQPQHF TGTGCCAGCAGGGGGACAGGGGAGGATGATCAGCCCCAGCATTTT TRBJ1-5 TRBD1 . TRBV28
CASAQDRGDNEQFF TGTGCCAGTGCCCAGGACAGGGGTGATAATGAGCAGTTCTTC TRBJ2-1 TRBD1 once TRBV19
CASSLLAGKQKDGYTF TGTGCCAGCAGCCTACTCGCAGGGAAACAGAAGGATGGCTACACCTTC TRBJ1-2 . . TRBV11-2
CASSRPGLAENEQFF TGTGCCAGCTCACGGCCGGGACTAGCGGAGAATGAGCAGTTCTTC TRBJ2-1 TRBD2 once TRBV18
CASSLTGANVLTF TGTGCCAGCAGTTTGACAGGGGCCAACGTCCTGACTTTC TRBJ2-6 . . TRBV25-1
CASSPRGSNQPQHF TGTGCCAGCAGCCCCAGGGGAAGCAATCAGCCCCAGCATTTT TRBJ1-5 . . TRBV6-5
CASSPNRDQRETQYF TGTGCCAGCAGCCCCAATCGGGACCAGAGGGAGACCCAGTACTTC TRBJ2-5 . . TRBV13
CASSWSPGQGLGYTF TGCGCCAGCAGCTGGAGTCCGGGACAGGGATTAGGCTACACCTTC TRBJ1-2 TRBD1 . TRBV5-1
CASSQDSGAFYNEQFF TGCGCCAGCAGCCAAGACAGCGGGGCCTTCTACAATGAGCAGTTCTTC TRBJ2-1 TRBD2 . TRBV4-3
CASSLRGQGSETQYF TGTGCCAGCAGCTTAAGGGGACAGGGTTCAGAGACCCAGTACTTC TRBJ2-5 TRBD1 . TRBV11-2
CATRGEAYNSPLHF TGTGCCACCAGGGGTGAAGCCTATAATTCACCCCTCCACTTT TRBJ1-6 . . TRBV19
CASSLSTGGEQYF TGTGCCAGCTCACTATCTACAGGGGGCGAGCAGTACTTC TRBJ2-7 TRBD1 . TRBV18
CASTPGGVKRTEAFF TGTGCCAGCACCCCAGGGGGGGTGAAGAGGACTGAAGCTTTCTTT TRBJ1-1 TRBD1 . TRBV6-5
CASSLSGGGNTIYF TGTGCCAGCAGCTTGAGTGGGGGGGGAAACACCATATATTTT TRBJ1-3 . . TRBV7-8
CASSPRLSYEQYF TGTGCCAGCTCACCGCGGCTCTCCTACGAGCAGTACTTC TRBJ2-7 . . TRBV18
CASSESPNQPQHF TGTGCCAGCAGTGAATCCCCCAATCAGCCCCAGCATTTT TRBJ1-5 . . TRBV6-1
CASSLVSVSQTDTQYF TGTGCCAGCAGCTTGGTTTCAGTGAGCCAGACGGATACGCAGTATTTT TRBJ2-3 . . TRBV5-6
CASSLSGRGRLNQPQHF TGTGCCAGCAGCCTCTCGGGCCGAGGACGGCTCAATCAGCCCCAGCATTTT TRBJ1-5 . . TRBV7-9
CASMREKYSNQPQHF TGTGCCAGCATGAGGGAAAAATATAGCAATCAGCCCCAGCATTTT TRBJ1-5 . few TRBV2
CASSTRGTGRGEKLFF TGTGCCAGCAGCACAAGGGGGACAGGTCGTGGAGAAAAACTGTTTTTT TRBJ1-4 TRBD1 . TRBV7-2